The next 21 T cell receptor beta chains were all read from a single sample in a study of lymphopenia after photon versus proton radiotherapy. Libraries were prepared by immunoSEQ multiplex PCR; TCRdb keeps only in-frame clonotypes and omits some of them. There are about 50,000 clones in the sample; about 92% occur only once, and 18% lies in the top ten. The sequencing used peripheral blood, collected from a patient treated with photon-based radiotherapy. These receptors were collected from a woman aged 40 to 55 with cholangiocarcinoma.

V gene TRBV6-1 combines with J gene TRBJ1-5; D is perhaps TRBD1 (6 bases). The germline gives CDR1 MNHNS, CDR2 SASEGT. The V gene lost 6 bases and the J gene lost 6 bases, with 18 bases spanning the gap. The CDR3 is 15 amino acids. Here the CDR3 reads CASSQSRGAIQPQHF. CDR3 in DNA: TGTGCCAGCAGCCAGTCAAGGGGGGCAATTCAGCCCCAGCATTTT.

V usage is TRBV5-1 and J usage is TRBJ2-5, with 9 nucleotides matching TRBD2. The J segment lost 5 bases and the V segment lost 4 bases, leaving 9 bases of the junction unmatched. Germline V gives CDR1 SGHRS, CDR2 YFSETQ. The CDR3 totals 15 residues. CDR3 sequence reads: CASSGTSPIQETQYF. DNA of the CDR3: TGCGCCAGCAGCGGGACTAGCCCTATCCAGGAGACCCAGTACTTC.

This chain connects TRBV29-1 to TRBJ1-5; D perhaps matches TRBD1 (5 bases). This CDR3 is 15 amino acids long. The germline CDR1 and CDR2 sequences are SQVTM and ANQGSEA. V lost 4 bases and J lost 2, with 15 bases in between. The CDR3 region is CSVGDGLLGNQPQHF. CDR3 DNA sequence: TGCAGCGTTGGGGACGGGCTTCTTGGCAATCAGCCCCAGCATTTT.

The genes are TRBV4-2 and TRBJ2-1; no definite D call. V shed 1 base and J shed 0 bases, with 10 bases lying between them. The CDR3 spans 16 residues. Germline V gene data show CDR1 as LGHNA and CDR2 as YNFKEQ. The CDR3 is CASSQAGSASYNEQFF. The CDR3 region has the DNA TGTGCCAGCAGCCAAGCAGGTTCGGCCTCCTACAATGAGCAGTTCTTC.

This clone has a single count. V is TRBV4-2 and J is TRBJ2-3; 12 nucleotides match TRBD2. The V gene end was trimmed by 0 bases and the J gene end by 4 bases; junction bases not matched to a gene: 5. CDR1 and CDR2 (germline): LGHNA, YNFKEQ. The CDR3 sequence is 17 residues long. CDR3 DNA sequence: TGTGCCAGCAGCCAAGAGGCTAGCGGGAGGGGGGCAGATACGCAGTATTTT. Its translation is CASSQEASGRGADTQYF.

The V and J genes are TRBV30 and TRBJ1-1, with D possibly matching TRBD1 (6 bases). CDR1 and CDR2 from the germline V gene are GTSNPN and SVGIG (reference sequence). V was clipped by 2 bases and J by 5 bases, with 6 bases between them. CDR3 length: 11 amino acids. The CDR3 reads CAWSRGTEAFF. As DNA, the CDR3 is TGTGCCTGGAGTAGGGGGACTGAAGCTTTCTTT.

The chain combines TRBV5-1 with TRBJ1-4; D gene unclear. Trimming shortened V by 1 base and J by 4 bases, and 8 bases separated the two germline ends. The CDR3 length is 14 residues. Germline CDR1 SGHRS, CDR2 YFSETQ. CDR3 region: CASSLPAVNEKLFF. The DNA of the CDR3 is TGCGCCAGCAGCTTGCCGGCAGTTAATGAAAAACTGTTTTTT.

The chain recombines TRBV7-2 with TRBJ2-7; unclear D gene. The germline V gene has CDR1 SGHTA and CDR2 FQGNSA. The CDR3 covers 13 residues. Trimming cost V 1 base and J 3 bases, with 7 bases left between them. CDR3: CASSLELNYEQYF. The CDR3 region has the DNA TGTGCCAGCAGCTTAGAATTGAACTACGAGCAGTACTTC.

The J gene is TRBJ1-1, the V gene TRBV7-2, with no clear D. Germline V gene sequence: CDR1 SGHTA, CDR2 FQGNSA. V lost 3 bases to trimming and J lost 1 base, with 9 bases between them. This CDR3 has 14 residues. The CDR3, as DNA: TGTGCCAGCAGCTTGGATGCACAGAACACTGAAGCTTTCTTT. Its translation is CASSLDAQNTEAFF.

V and J are TRBV19 and TRBJ2-5; TRBD1 matches 11 bases. The CDR3 contains 15 residues. After removal of 3 bases from V and 3 bases from J, the junction contained 3 bases not matched to a gene. CDR1 LNHDA and CDR2 SQIVND come from the germline V gene (reference sequence). CDR3 sequence reads: CASSIGTGGEETQYF. The CDR3 region has the DNA TGTGCCAGTAGTATTGGGACAGGGGGGGAAGAGACCCAGTACTTC. The whole variable domain, remainder taken from reference TRBV19 and TRBJ2-5, is DGGITQSPKYLFRKEGQNVTLSCEQNLNHDAMYWYRQDPGQGLRLIYYSQIVNDFQKGDIAEGYSVSREKKESFPLTVTSAQKNPTAFYLCASSIGTGGEETQYFGPGTRLLVL.

The chain carries TRBV7-2 and TRBJ1-5; D unclear. This CDR3 has 14 residues. Trimming shortened V by 1 base and J by 11 bases, and 15 bases separated the two germline ends. Germline assignment: CDR1 SGHTA and CDR2 FQGNSA. CDR3 bases: TGTGCCAGCAGCTTAGAGCCAGGTCTTAGGGCCCAGCATTTT. Its translation is CASSLEPGLRAQHF.

CDR3 coding DNA: TGTGCCAGCAGTGCCGAGTCCACTAGCGGGGGCTACGAGCAGTACTTC. Encoded protein: CASSAESTSGGYEQYF. The chain has TRBV2 and TRBJ2-7; TRBD2 matches at 11 bases. The CDR3 is 16 residues long. V shed 4 bases, J shed 3 bases, and the junction held 8 bases outside the gene matches. Germline V gene sequence: CDR1 SNHLY, CDR2 FYNNEI.

The chain carries TRBV5-8 and TRBJ1-2; perhaps TRBD1 as D (6 bases). V dropped 4 bases and J dropped 1 base, with 20 bases sitting between them. Per germline, CDR1 SGHTS and CDR2 YDEGEE. CDR3 size: 17 residues. The CDR3 spells CASSVPRGRFSNYGYTF. As DNA, the CDR3 is TGTGCCAGCAGCGTACCTCGGGGGCGCTTCAGTAACTATGGCTACACCTTC.

The V gene is TRBV18, the J gene TRBJ1-5, with TRBD1 as a possible D gene (6 bases). CDR3 length: 18 amino acids. The ends were cut back, 0 bases at V and 8 bases at J, with 23 bases in the middle. Germline assignment: CDR1 KGHSH and CDR2 LQKENI. CDR3 protein: CASSPPSDSIWAREPQHF. CDR3 in DNA: TGTGCCAGCTCACCACCATCGGACAGCATTTGGGCCAGGGAGCCCCAGCATTTT.

The chain carries TRBV4-3 and TRBJ1-3, with TRBD1 matching 8 bases. Per the germline V gene, CDR1 is LGHNA and CDR2 is YSLEER. This CDR3 has 15 amino acids. Trimming took 5 bases from V and 2 from J; bases not matched to a gene: 5. CDR3: CASSLTGDPGNTIYF. DNA for the CDR3: TGCGCCAGCAGCTTGACAGGGGATCCTGGAAACACCATATATTTT.

This clone has only a few counts. The chain uses TRBV27 and TRBJ2-1; TRBD1 matches at 9 bases. The CDR3 is made up of 15 amino acids. Germline V gene sequence: CDR1 MNHEY, CDR2 SMNVEV (reference sequence). Trimming removed 4 bases from V and 6 bases from J; junction bases left unmatched: 7. The CDR3: CASSSNRGRGNEQFF. CDR3 sequence (DNA): TGTGCCAGCAGTTCCAACAGGGGGCGCGGCAATGAGCAGTTCTTC.

This chain uses TRBV15 with TRBJ2-2; D gene uncertain. Trimming stripped 5 bases from V and 1 base from J, with 11 bases between. Germline values: CDR1 LNHNV, CDR2 YYDKDF (reference sequence). The CDR3 totals 15 residues. CDR3 in DNA: TGTGCCACCAGCCCCTTCGGTGGGAACACCGGGGAGCTGTTTTTT. Its translation is CATSPFGGNTGELFF.

CDR3: CASSFSPGQGRGDTQYF. The CDR3 bases are TGTGCCAGCAGCTTCTCCCCGGGACAGGGGCGGGGTGATACGCAGTATTTT. The chain carries TRBV13 and TRBJ2-3; TRBD1 aligns across 10 bases. The CDR3 has 17 residues. Germline lookup yields CDR1 PRHDT and CDR2 FYEKMQ (reference sequence). V was clipped by 3 bases and J by 6 bases; unmatched bases: 12. The full variable domain, with the rest looked up from reference TRBV13 and TRBJ2-3, is AAGVIQSPRHLIKEKRETATLKCYPIPRHDTVYWYQQGPGQDPQFLISFYEKMQSDKGSIPDRFSAQQFSDYHSELNMSSLELGDSALYFCASSFSPGQGRGDTQYFGPGTRLTVL.

V usage is TRBV16 and J usage is TRBJ1-5; D unclear. Trimming pared 2 bases from V and 7 bases from J, leaving 12 bases between. The germline CDR1 and CDR2 sequences are KGHSY and FQNENV. This CDR3 comprises 14 residues. CDR3 coding DNA: TGTGCCAGCAGCCAAGGACGAGGGTGGCAGCCCCAGCATTTT. This sequence encodes CASSQGRGWQPQHF. Looking up the rest from reference TRBV16 and TRBJ1-5 gives the full variable domain: GEEVAQTPKHLVRGEGQKAKLYCAPIKGHSYVFWYQQVLKNEFKFLISFQNENVFDETGMPKERFSAKCLPNSPCSLEIQATKLEDSAVYFCASSQGRGWQPQHFGDGTRLSIL.

The CDR3 spells CASSLGGGPSYEQYF. The CDR3 DNA reads as TGTGCCAGCAGCTTAGGGGGAGGGCCCTCCTACGAGCAGTACTTC. The chain links TRBV11-2 to TRBJ2-7, with 7 nucleotides matching TRBD2. The length of the CDR3 is 15 residues. The junction had 3 bases not matched to a gene; V was cut back by 1 base and J by 0 bases. CDR1 is SGHAT and CDR2 is FQNNGV in the germline V gene.

This CDR3 is CASERRQGALREQYF. CDR3 bases: TGTGCCAGCGAGAGAAGACAGGGGGCGCTTCGCGAGCAGTACTTC. This sequence joins TRBV6-5 and TRBJ2-7; 10 positions match TRBD1. The CDR3 runs 15 residues. J lost 6 bases, V lost 8 bases, and 13 bases had no gene match. Germline loops: CDR1 MNHEY, CDR2 SVGAGI.